The 29 T cell receptor beta chains presented below share a single source sample, sequenced in a study of T cell repertoires in cytomegalovirus infection. The antigens these receptors bind are not known. TCRdb analysed the reads with MiXCR anew, one entry per CDR3 protein. The sample shows about 900,000 distinct CDR3 sequences, approximately 31% of them seen only once. The sample in question was cultured CD8+ T cells from PBMCs, obtained from culture after CMV antigen stimulation. The receptors derive from a human donor in good health (CMV status not recorded). Some clones in this sample may be carry-over from other donors' samples.

CDR3 in amino acids: CASSPDGGGNNEQFF. CDR3 sequence (DNA): TGTGCCAGCAGTCCGGACGGGGGAGGGAACAATGAGCAGTTCTTC. The genes are TRBV27 and TRBJ2-1, with 7 bases matching TRBD2. The CDR3 totals 15 residues. Germline V CDR1 and CDR2: MNHEY, SMNVEV (reference sequence). Trimming at V came to 5 bases and at J to 5 bases, leaving 9 bases not matched to a gene.

The rearrangement joins TRBV11-3 to TRBJ2-5, with D uncertain. The V gene's germline CDR1 is SGHNT and CDR2 YENEEA. This CDR3 contains 13 residues. Trimming left V 5 bases short and J 5 bases short, with 12 bases between. CDR3 sequence (DNA): TGTGCCAGCAGCATCGTTTTGGGGGAGACCCAGTACTTC. It codes for CASSIVLGETQYF.

The table lists this clonotype with a count of one. One base away lies a much larger clone, so this may be a sequencing read error. The chain employs TRBV12-5 and TRBJ1-6; D remains ambiguous. The germline CDR1 and CDR2 sequences are LGHNT and FRNRAP. The CDR3 is 18 amino acids. V lost 3 bases, J lost 0 bases, and 15 bases lay in between. The CDR3 protein is CASGFTVKRSSYNSPLHF. In DNA, the CDR3 is TGTGCTAGTGGTTTTACGGTGAAGAGGAGCTCCTATAATTCACCCCTCCACTTT.

In this sample, this clonotype turned up a few times. The chain couples TRBV7-2 to TRBJ2-3; 10 bases match TRBD1. The germline V gene encodes CDR1 SGHTA and CDR2 FQGNSA. After removal of 5 bases from V and 6 bases from J, the junction contained 14 bases not matched to a gene. This CDR3 comprises 17 residues. The CDR3 reads CASSTPGQGEFTDTQYF. The CDR3 nucleotides read TGTGCCAGCAGCACCCCCGGACAGGGGGAGTTCACGGATACGCAGTATTTT.

The chain uses TRBV7-2 and TRBJ2-1; TRBD2 matches 9 bases. The CDR3 extends over 15 amino acids. V shed 7 bases and J 8 bases; nucleotides not matched to a gene: 12. Germline CDR1 SGHTA, CDR2 FQGNSA. For the CDR3, the DNA is TGTGCCAGCACCTTCCTCCCAGGCGGGGGGGATGAGCAGTTCTTC. Translating gives CASTFLPGGGDEQFF.

The J gene is TRBJ1-4, the V gene TRBV3-1; 8 bases map to TRBD1. This CDR3 is 16 amino acids long. After removal of 4 bases from V and 5 bases from J, the junction contained 9 bases not matched to a gene. The germline V gene has CDR1 LGHDT and CDR2 YNNKEL (reference sequence). The CDR3 DNA is TGTGCCAGCAGCCCCAAGGGCAGGGGGCGCAATGAAAAACTGTTTTTT. Translating it yields CASSPKGRGRNEKLFF.

The V call is TRBV19, the J call TRBJ2-5; TRBD1 is a possible D gene (6 bases). CDR1 and CDR2 (germline): LNHDA, SQIVND (reference sequence). The CDR3 is made up of 13 amino acids. Between the trimmed V and J ends, which lost 4 bases and 4 bases, there was a span of 10 bases. CDR3 region: CASSTNRVETQYF. CDR3 nucleotides: TGTGCCAGTAGTACCAACAGGGTAGAGACCCAGTACTTC.

This clonotype was seen many times. This chain links TRBV7-6 with TRBJ1-3, with TRBD1 identical over 7 bases. The germline CDR1 and CDR2 sequences are SGHVS and FNYEAQ. J lost 0 bases, V lost 1 base, and 3 bases had no gene match. The CDR3 has 16 residues. The chain's CDR3 is CASSLDSGGSGNTIYF. The CDR3 DNA sequence: TGTGCCAGCAGCTTAGATTCAGGGGGCTCTGGAAACACCATATATTTT.

This clonotype was counted a few times. At one of its ends the junction is not consistent with the germline gene, which may arise from a read error. The J gene is TRBJ2-7, the V gene TRBV7-6, with D tentatively TRBD1 or TRBD2 (5 bases each). The CDR3 consists of 9 residues. The germline gives CDR1 SGHVS, CDR2 FNYEAQ. The CDR3 here is CASSPGLGF. Written as DNA, the CDR3 is TGTGCCAGCAGCCCGGGGCTTGGCTTC.

This clonotype was counted between two and nine times. J is TRBJ1-4 and V is TRBV5-4; the match to TRBD1 covers 7 bases. The CDR3 loop spans 16 amino acids. Germline CDR1 reads SGHNT; CDR2 reads YYREEE (reference sequence). The trim removed 4 bases at V and 5 bases at J, leaving 11 bases unmatched. The CDR3 is CASSPWTGGSNEKLFF. DNA for the CDR3: TGTGCCAGCAGCCCTTGGACAGGAGGTTCCAATGAAAAACTGTTTTTT.

This clonotype was seen a handful of times. This chain uses TRBV6-6 with TRBJ1-5; tentative D call: TRBD1 (6 bases). The CDR3 covers 17 residues. Germline V gene lookup returns CDR1 MNHNY and CDR2 SVGAGI (reference sequence). Trimming stripped 2 bases from V and 1 base from J, with 15 bases between. In DNA form, the CDR3 reads TGTGCCAGCAGTTACACCTGGGGACAAGAGAGCAATCAGCCCCAGCATTTT. Residues: CASSYTWGQESNQPQHF.

The sample holds a few counts of this clonotype. V gene TRBV10-3 combines with J gene TRBJ1-3; weak D call: TRBD1 (6 bases). V gave up 4 bases and J gave up 2 bases, with 12 bases separating them. The CDR3 is made up of 15 amino acids. CDR1 is ENHRY and CDR2 is SYGVKD in the germline V gene. The CDR3 here is CAISGIGTTGNTIYF. DNA for the CDR3: TGTGCCATCAGTGGGATCGGGACAACTGGAAACACCATATATTTT.

The chain combines TRBV27 with TRBJ2-1, with D hard to call. V was clipped by 4 bases and J by 3 bases, with 7 bases between them. This CDR3 has 13 amino acids. The V gene's germline CDR1 is MNHEY and CDR2 SMNVEV (reference sequence). Here the CDR3 reads CASSSGFYNEQFF. CDR3 DNA sequence: TGTGCCAGCAGTTCGGGTTTCTACAATGAGCAGTTCTTC.

The V gene is TRBV6-5, the J gene TRBJ1-2; D is possibly TRBD1 (5 bases). The CDR3 runs 17 residues. V was shortened by 0 bases and J by 0 bases, with 14 bases between the two germline ends. Germline V gene lookup returns CDR1 MNHEY and CDR2 SVGAGI. The CDR3 DNA reads as TGTGCCAGCAGTTACTCCGGGGACGGAACTGCTAACTATGGCTACACCTTC. Its protein is CASSYSGDGTANYGYTF.

The chain is built from TRBV7-9 and TRBJ2-7; D might be TRBD1 or TRBD2, each matching 6 bases. The CDR3 totals 14 residues. Germline V gives CDR1 SEHNR, CDR2 FQNEAQ (reference sequence). V dropped 5 bases and J dropped 0 bases, with 11 bases sitting between them. The CDR3 DNA follows: TGTGCCAGCAGCCCGGGGGACAACTCCTACGAGCAGTACTTC. Amino acid sequence: CASSPGDNSYEQYF.

The rearrangement links TRBV7-8 to TRBJ2-7; no clear D. Germline V CDR1 and CDR2: SGHVS, FQNEAQ. The CDR3 consists of 13 residues. V was trimmed by 4 bases and J by 2 bases, leaving 9 bases between them. The chain's CDR3 is CASSSGTTYEQYV. CDR3 in DNA: TGTGCCAGCAGCTCCGGCACTACCTACGAGCAGTACGTC.

The gene calls are TRBV18 and TRBJ2-5; no definite D call. This CDR3 contains 15 residues. Germline CDR1 reads KGHSH; CDR2 reads LQKENI. The germline V and J ends were trimmed by 1 base and 1 base, with 10 bases remaining between them. DNA of the CDR3: TGTGCCAGCTCACCACTTGCACAGCTCCAAGAGACCCAGTACTTC. Translated: CASSPLAQLQETQYF.

The chain links TRBV7-4 to TRBJ2-7, with D perhaps given as TRBD1 or TRBD2 (6 bases each). The length of the CDR3 is 14 residues. The germline V gene has CDR1 SGHVT and CDR2 SQSDAQ. Trimming took 7 bases from V and 3 from J, leaving 16 bases between them. CDR3 sequence (DNA): TGTGCCAGCACCATTGGAGGGGGGCTCTACGAGCAGTACTTC. The encoded protein is CASTIGGGLYEQYF.

The table lists this clonotype with a few counts. The rearrangement links TRBV6-1 to TRBJ2-2; 8 nucleotides align to TRBD2. CDR3 length: 16 residues. The V gene's germline CDR1 is MNHNS and CDR2 SASEGT. V lost 5 bases, J lost 4 bases, and 9 bases stayed unmatched. The CDR3 reads CASSYRGLVRTGELFF. The CDR3 nucleotides read TGTGCCAGCAGTTATAGGGGACTAGTTCGCACCGGGGAGCTGTTTTTT.

The V and J genes are TRBV7-3 and TRBJ1-1, with D possibly being TRBD1 (6 bases). The CDR3 has 13 residues. Trimming took 1 base from V and 4 from J, leaving 7 bases between them. Germline-derived CDR1 and CDR2 are SGHTA and FQGTGA. CDR3 amino acids: CASSLNRATEAFF. The CDR3 DNA follows: TGTGCCAGCAGCTTAAACAGGGCCACTGAAGCTTTCTTT. The whole variable domain, filled in from reference TRBV7-3 and TRBJ1-1, reads GAGVSQTPSNKVTEKGKYVELRCDPISGHTALYWYRQSLGQGPEFLIYFQGTGAADDSGLPNDRFFAVRPEGSVSTLKIQRTERGDSAVYLCASSLNRATEAFFGQGTRLTVV.

This chain joins TRBV6-5 and TRBJ1-2, with a tentative D call TRBD1 (5 bases). Deletions cut 1 base from V and 6 bases from J, with 12 bases between. Germline V gene data show CDR1 as MNHEY and CDR2 as SVGAGI. This CDR3 spans 14 amino acids. The CDR3 bases are TGTGCCAGCAGTTACTTTGAGGGGAGGAATGGCTACACCTTC. Translating gives CASSYFEGRNGYTF.

In its sample, this clonotype was seen many times. The chain joins TRBV27 to TRBJ2-1, with unresolved D. The V end lost 5 bases, the J end lost 4 bases, and 12 bases lay between the germline ends. CDR3 length: 14 amino acids. Per germline, CDR1 MNHEY and CDR2 SMNVEV (reference sequence). CDR3 in amino acids: CASSASGPYNEQFF. CDR3 in DNA: TGTGCCAGCAGTGCCTCCGGGCCTTACAATGAGCAGTTCTTC.

Turning to this clonotype: This may arise from a read error, as a much more abundant clone is one base away. V and J are TRBV7-9 and TRBJ2-2; the match to TRBD1 covers 9 bases. CDR1 and CDR2 from the germline V gene are SEHNR and FQNEAQ (reference sequence). This CDR3 comprises 15 residues. CDR3 residues: CASSLRDRDTEELFF. The CDR3 nucleotides are TGTGCCAGCAGCCTCCGGGACAGGGACACCGAGGAGCTGTTTTTT.

This sequence joins TRBV25-1 and TRBJ2-3, with no clear D. The CDR3 loop spans 12 amino acids. The V gene's germline CDR1 is MGHDK and CDR2 SYGVNS. Trimming pared 6 bases from V and 4 bases from J, leaving 8 bases between. The CDR3 loop reads CASRTTSDTQYF. CDR3 bases: TGTGCCAGCAGGACGACTTCAGATACGCAGTATTTT.

Here the CDR3 reads CASSPLVKDQETQYF. CDR3 bases: TGCGCCAGCAGCCCCCTGGTGAAGGACCAAGAGACCCAGTACTTC. V is TRBV5-1 and J is TRBJ2-5; the D is unclear. Trimming removed 4 bases from V and 0 bases from J, with 13 bases in between. Germline V gene lookup returns CDR1 SGHRS and CDR2 YFSETQ. The CDR3 contains 15 residues. Full variable domain (outside the CDR3, taken from reference TRBV5-1 and TRBJ2-5): KAGVTQTPRYLIKTRGQQVTLSCSPISGHRSVSWYQQTPGQGLQFLFEYFSETQRNKGNFPGRFSGRQFSNSRSEMNVSTLELGDSALYLCASSPLVKDQETQYFGPGTRLLVL.

The chain joins TRBV2 to TRBJ2-7; TRBD1 agrees at 9 bases. The CDR3 consists of 17 residues. In germline, CDR1 is SNHLY, CDR2 FYNNEI. Trimming cost V 7 bases and J 3 bases; bases outside gene matches: 16. The CDR3 sequence: CASTGEPTGTGFYEQYF. Written as DNA, the CDR3 is TGTGCCAGCACTGGAGAACCGACCGGGACAGGGTTCTACGAGCAGTACTTC.

J is TRBJ1-1 and V is TRBV6-1; D uncertain. Trimming took off 2 bases at V and 0 bases at J, with 7 bases between the two ends. CDR1 is MNHNS and CDR2 is SASEGT in the germline V gene. The CDR3 sequence is 14 residues long. The CDR3 DNA sequence: TGTGCCAGCAGTGAATTTGTCCTGAACACTGAAGCTTTCTTT. Amino acids: CASSEFVLNTEAFF.

A few counts support this clonotype. V usage is TRBV7-9 and J usage is TRBJ2-1; a possible D gene is TRBD1 (5 bases). Per the germline V gene, CDR1 is SEHNR and CDR2 is FQNEAQ (reference sequence). This CDR3 comprises 14 residues. V dropped 4 bases and J dropped 6 bases, with 13 bases sitting between them. The CDR3, as DNA: TGTGCCAGCAGCTCTTTCGCAGGGTCCAATGAGCAGTTCTTC. Amino acid sequence: CASSSFAGSNEQFF.

The chain employs TRBV6-5 and TRBJ1-6; tentatively, D is TRBD1 (5 bases). Per the germline V gene, CDR1 is MNHEY and CDR2 is SVGAGI. The V and J ends lost 0 bases and 5 bases respectively, with 8 bases between them. The CDR3 runs 15 residues. Here the CDR3 DNA reads TGTGCCAGCAGTTACTCGCCGGACAATAATTCACCCCTCCACTTT. Translating gives CASSYSPDNNSPLHF.